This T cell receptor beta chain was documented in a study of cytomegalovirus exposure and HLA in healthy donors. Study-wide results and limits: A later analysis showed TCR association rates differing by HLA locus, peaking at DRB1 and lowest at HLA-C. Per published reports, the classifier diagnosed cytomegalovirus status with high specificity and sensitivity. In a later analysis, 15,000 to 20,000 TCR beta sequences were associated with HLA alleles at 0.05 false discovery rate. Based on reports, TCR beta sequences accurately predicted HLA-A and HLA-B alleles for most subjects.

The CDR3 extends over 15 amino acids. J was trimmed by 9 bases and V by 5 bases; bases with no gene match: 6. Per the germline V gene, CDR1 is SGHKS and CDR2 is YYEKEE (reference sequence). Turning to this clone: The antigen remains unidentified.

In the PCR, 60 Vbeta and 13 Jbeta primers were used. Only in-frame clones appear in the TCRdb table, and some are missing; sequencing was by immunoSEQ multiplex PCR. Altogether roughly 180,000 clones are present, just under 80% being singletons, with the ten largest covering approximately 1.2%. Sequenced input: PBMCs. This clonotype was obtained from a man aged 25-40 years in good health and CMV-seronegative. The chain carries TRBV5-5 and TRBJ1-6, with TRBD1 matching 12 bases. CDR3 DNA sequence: TGTGCCAGCAGTCGGGACAGGGGGCCAGGTTCACCCCTCCACTTT. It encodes CASSRDRGPGSPLHF.